Presented here are 18 T cell receptor beta chains from one specimen sequenced in a study of identical twins. TCRdb redid the calling of the 5' RACE reads with MiXCR, one entry per CDR3 protein. The sample consists of 300,000 to 400,000 distinct CDR3 sequences, approximately 9.1% of them appearing once. Material: naive T cells sorted from blood. These receptors were taken from a woman between 45 and 60 years old in good health.

The chain has TRBV12-3 or TRBV12-4 and TRBJ2-6, with 7 positions matching TRBD2. The length of the CDR3 is 18 residues. With 3 bases clipped from V and 0 bases from J, the junction kept 8 bases outside the gene matches. The CDR3 coding sequence is TGTGCCAGCAGTTTTCGTACGGGGGGACTCTCTGGGGCCAACGTCCTGACTTTC. It encodes CASSFRTGGLSGANVLTF.

The V and J genes are TRBV3-1 and TRBJ2-1; 10 nucleotides match TRBD1. Unmatched junction bases numbered 3, after V lost 9 bases and J lost 4 bases. Germline-derived CDR1 and CDR2 are LGHDT and YNNKEL (reference sequence). The CDR3 is 13 residues long. CDR3 nucleotide sequence: TGTGCCAGTAGGACAGGGGGTTACAATGAGCAGTTCTTC. The encoded protein is CASRTGGYNEQFF.

This chain connects TRBV11-1 to TRBJ2-7; 10 bases match TRBD2. The CDR3 consists of 16 residues. The V gene end was trimmed by 5 bases and the J gene end by 2 bases; junction bases not matched to a gene: 9. CDR1 and CDR2 from the germline V gene are SGHAT and FQDESV (reference sequence). The CDR3 DNA follows: TGTGCCAGCAGCCGGACTAGCGGTTCACCAACCTACGAGCAGTACTTC. This translates into CASSRTSGSPTYEQYF.

This clonotype was picked up a small number of times. The chain uses TRBV3-1 and TRBJ2-3; D possibly matches TRBD1 or TRBD2 (5 bases each). This CDR3 is 13 amino acids long. V lost 3 bases and J 2 bases, leaving 6 bases between the germline ends. Germline V gene sequence: CDR1 LGHDT, CDR2 YNNKEL (reference sequence). CDR3 sequence reads: CASSHGTTDTQYF. CDR3 DNA: TGTGCCAGCAGCCATGGGACCACAGATACGCAGTATTTT.

Many counts were recorded for this clonotype. This rearrangement joins TRBV5-6 to TRBJ1-1, with a weak D call TRBD1 (5 bases). The CDR3 sequence is 12 residues long. The germline V gene encodes CDR1 SGHDT and CDR2 YYEEEE. The germline V and J ends were trimmed by 5 bases and 0 bases, with 5 bases remaining between them. The CDR3 bases are TGTGCCAGCAGGGACATGAACACTGAAGCTTTCTTT. The encoded protein is CASRDMNTEAFF.

This clonotype was seen only a few times. The chain uses TRBV24-1 and TRBJ2-3, with TRBD2 matching 7 bases. This CDR3 has 13 residues. The germline V gene encodes CDR1 KGHDR and CDR2 SFDVKD. V was pared by 9 bases and J by 2 bases, with 4 bases of the junction left unmatched. Here the CDR3 reads CATRGVLTDTQYF. CDR3 DNA: TGTGCCACCCGGGGGGTTCTCACAGATACGCAGTATTTT.

The chain has TRBV20-1 and TRBJ2-2; 7 nucleotides align to TRBD1. The junction had 5 bases not matched to a gene; V was cut back by 6 bases and J by 4 bases. Germline V gene lookup returns CDR1 DFQATT and CDR2 SNEGSKA (reference sequence). The CDR3 spans 13 residues. The CDR3 coding sequence is TGCAGTGCCCTGACAGGGATCACCGGGGAGCTGTTTTTT. It is translated as CSALTGITGELFF.

This sequence joins TRBV14 and TRBJ1-1, with a weak D call TRBD1 (5 bases). The CDR3 loop spans 13 amino acids. The germline V gene encodes CDR1 SGHDN and CDR2 FVKESK. Trimming removed 1 base from V and 4 bases from J, with 7 bases in between. In nucleotides, the CDR3 is TGTGCCAGCAGCCAAGCAGGGTTCACTGAAGCTTTCTTT. Its protein product is CASSQAGFTEAFF.

This clonotype was recorded a few times. CDR3 DNA: TGCGCCAGCAGCTTGGATCCAGTAAACAATGAGCAGTTCTTC. Its translation is CASSLDPVNNEQFF. The chain employs TRBV5-1 and TRBJ2-1; no firm D call. The germline V gene has CDR1 SGHRS and CDR2 YFSETQ. This CDR3 comprises 14 residues. The germline V and J ends were trimmed by 0 bases and 5 bases, with 9 bases remaining between them.

This clonotype was counted a few times. J is TRBJ1-1 and V is TRBV24-1; D call uncertain. This CDR3 has 13 residues. The germline V gene has CDR1 KGHDR and CDR2 SFDVKD. The V gene lost 6 bases and the J gene lost 0 bases, with 7 bases spanning the gap. CDR3 sequence: CATSHRMNTEAFF. CDR3 DNA sequence: TGTGCCACCAGTCACAGAATGAACACTGAAGCTTTCTTT.

The CDR3 sequence is CASSPARTGGKSGHHHDTQYF. The CDR3 DNA reads as TGTGCCAGCAGCCCGGCTCGGACAGGGGGGAAATCCGGACACCATCATGATACGCAGTATTTT. This sequence joins TRBV5-8 and TRBJ2-3, with 10 bases lining up with TRBD1. The CDR3 has 21 amino acids. V was clipped by 4 bases and J by 6 bases; unmatched bases: 26. Germline V gives CDR1 SGHTS, CDR2 YDEGEE.

This clonotype was observed a few times. The CDR3: CASSPGTGEPSTEAFF. For the CDR3, the DNA is TGTGCCAGCAGCCCGGGGACAGGCGAGCCTAGCACTGAAGCTTTCTTT. The chain carries TRBV5-5 and TRBJ1-1, with 8 positions matching TRBD1. CDR3 length equals 16 residues. CDR1 is SGHKS, CDR2 YYEKEE, per germline (reference sequence). J lost 4 bases, V lost 4 bases, and 12 bases had no gene match.

This clonotype was picked up a small number of times. At one end the junction does not follow the germline gene, possibly because of a read error. The chain joins TRBV2 to TRBJ2-3; perhaps TRBD2 as D (5 bases). This CDR3 is built from 15 residues. Germline CDR1 reads SNHLY; CDR2 reads FYNNEI. This CDR3 is CASVGARSGTATQYF. The DNA for the CDR3 is TGTGCCAGCGTGGGAGCGCGATCAGGCACAGCTACGCAGTATTTT.

This clonotype came up a few times. The DNA of the CDR3 is TGTGCCAGCTCTCCCCAAGGACGACCCAATGAGCAGTTCTTC. Its protein product is CASSPQGRPNEQFF. V usage is TRBV27 and J usage is TRBJ2-1, with D unclear. The V end lost 8 bases, the J end lost 6 bases, and 17 bases lay between the germline ends. The CDR3 loop spans 14 amino acids. Germline loops: CDR1 MNHEY, CDR2 SMNVEV (reference sequence).

This clonotype was recorded many times. The genes are TRBV11-2 and TRBJ1-3; D not certain. Trimming removed 6 bases at V and 0 bases at J, with 9 bases between. The CDR3 consists of 14 residues. The germline V gene encodes CDR1 SGHAT and CDR2 FQNNGV. CDR3 protein: CASRRPLSGNTIYF. The DNA for the CDR3 is TGTGCCAGCAGACGCCCCCTCTCTGGAAACACCATATATTTT.

This clonotype was detected many times. The rearrangement joins TRBV27 to TRBJ2-3; 8 bases agree with TRBD2. This CDR3 is 15 amino acids long. CDR1 and CDR2 from the germline V gene are MNHEY and SMNVEV (reference sequence). V lost 9 bases and J lost 3; bases outside the gene matches: 11. The chain's CDR3 is CASTKPGLGTDTQYF. CDR3 sequence (DNA): TGTGCCAGTACTAAACCGGGACTAGGTACAGATACGCAGTATTTT.

This clonotype was found many times. The V call is TRBV4-1, the J call TRBJ1-1; a possible D gene is TRBD1 (5 bases). Germline V gene lookup returns CDR1 MGHRA and CDR2 YSYEKL. This CDR3 has 15 amino acids. V was clipped by 0 bases and J by 1 base, with 9 bases between them. The DNA for the CDR3 is TGCGCCAGCAGCCAAGATCGGGGGGGGAACACTGAAGCTTTCTTT. Amino acid sequence: CASSQDRGGNTEAFF.

This clonotype was found many times. The J gene is TRBJ1-1, the V gene TRBV29-1; possible D gene TRBD1, 5 bases. The CDR3 contains 12 residues. CDR1 is SQVTM and CDR2 is ANQGSEA in the germline V gene. V lost 5 bases, J lost 4 bases, and 11 bases lay in between. The CDR3 region has the DNA TGCAGCGTTAACGGGGGGACCACTGAAGCTTTCTTT. Residues: CSVNGGTTEAFF.